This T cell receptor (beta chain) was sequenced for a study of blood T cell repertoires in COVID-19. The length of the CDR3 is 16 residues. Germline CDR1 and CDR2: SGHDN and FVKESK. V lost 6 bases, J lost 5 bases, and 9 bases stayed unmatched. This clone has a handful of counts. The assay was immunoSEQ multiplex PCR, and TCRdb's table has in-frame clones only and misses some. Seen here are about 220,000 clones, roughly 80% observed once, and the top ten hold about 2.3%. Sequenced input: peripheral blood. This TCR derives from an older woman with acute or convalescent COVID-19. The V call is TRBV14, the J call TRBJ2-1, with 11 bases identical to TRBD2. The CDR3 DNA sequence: TGTGCCAGCAGTCAACGACTAGCGGGGTTTAACAATGAGCAGTTCTTC. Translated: CASSQRLAGFNNEQFF.